Listed below are T cell receptor beta chains from one sample, sequenced in a study of blood T cell repertoires in COVID-19. The protocol was immunoSEQ multiplex PCR, while the TCRdb copy is restricted to in-frame clones and leaves out a portion. Of 400,000 to 450,000 clones in the sample, roughly 89% were seen once. The specimen sequenced was peripheral blood. The receptors stem from a man aged 18-30 years with COVID-19, enrolled during active disease. Both conserved end residues are part of each CDR3. The order of the fields is D gene, J gene, clone size, V gene, CDR3 protein, CDR3 DNA. A D gene is named only where the DNA matches it firmly. Some rows have no size entry. The others give once, few or many, or a class for an expanded clone.

D gene: -; J gene: TRBJ1-1; clone size: -; V gene: TRBV4-2; CDR3 protein: CASSQEASRVNTEAFF; CDR3 DNA: TGTGCCAGCAGCCAAGAGGCGAGCAGGGTAAACACTGAAGCTTTCTTT
D gene: TRBD1; J gene: TRBJ1-1; clone size: -; V gene: TRBV5-1; CDR3 protein: CASSPGLTGEIGNTEAFF; CDR3 DNA: TGCGCCAGCAGCCCTGGGTTGACAGGGGAGATCGGGAACACTGAAGCTTTCTTT
D gene: TRBD1; J gene: TRBJ1-4; clone size: -; V gene: TRBV11-3; CDR3 protein: CASSPGTGFRGDEKLFF; CDR3 DNA: TGTGCCAGCAGCCCCGGGACAGGGTTTCGGGGCGATGAAAAACTGTTTTTT
D gene: TRBD2; J gene: TRBJ2-7; clone size: -; V gene: TRBV5-4; CDR3 protein: CASSSSAGGSYEQYF; CDR3 DNA: TGTGCCAGCAGCTCCTCAGCGGGGGGCTCCTACGAGCAGTACTTC
D gene: TRBD1; J gene: TRBJ2-7; clone size: -; V gene: TRBV19; CDR3 protein: CASSFRDRAYEQYF; CDR3 DNA: TGTGCCAGTAGCTTCCGGGACAGGGCCTACGAGCAGTACTTC
D gene: -; J gene: TRBJ2-3; clone size: -; V gene: TRBV7-2; CDR3 protein: CASSPQGAAGADTQYF; CDR3 DNA: TGTGCCAGCAGCCCCCAAGGAGCGGCTGGGGCAGATACGCAGTATTTT
D gene: -; J gene: TRBJ1-1; clone size: -; V gene: TRBV11-2; CDR3 protein: CASSFSVDAVDRMNTEAFF; CDR3 DNA: TGTGCCAGCAGCTTTAGCGTAGACGCTGTGGACAGAATGAACACTGAAGCTTTCTTT
D gene: TRBD1; J gene: TRBJ2-2; clone size: -; V gene: TRBV14; CDR3 protein: CASSSPDRGLGGELFF; CDR3 DNA: TGTGCCAGCAGCTCACCGGACAGGGGGCTCGGCGGGGAGCTGTTTTTT
D gene: -; J gene: TRBJ1-4; clone size: once; V gene: TRBV4-2; CDR3 protein: CASSQRGAANEKLFF; CDR3 DNA: TGTGCCAGCAGCCAACGGGGGGCGGCTAATGAAAAACTGTTTTTT
D gene: TRBD1; J gene: TRBJ1-4; clone size: few; V gene: TRBV27; CDR3 protein: CASSRTGVATNEKLFF; CDR3 DNA: TGTGCCAGCAGCCGTACAGGGGTAGCAACTAATGAAAAACTGTTTTTT
D gene: TRBD2; J gene: TRBJ2-1; clone size: -; V gene: TRBV2; CDR3 protein: CASSELAGGLNFF; CDR3 DNA: TGTGCCAGCAGTGAGTTAGCGGGGGGGCTAAATTTCTTC
D gene: -; J gene: TRBJ2-7; clone size: once; V gene: TRBV19; CDR3 protein: CASSDTSSYEQYF; CDR3 DNA: TGTGCCAGTAGTGACACGAGCTCCTACGAGCAGTACTTC
D gene: -; J gene: TRBJ2-1; clone size: -; V gene: TRBV19; CDR3 protein: CASSSAGARSEQFF; CDR3 DNA: TGTGCCAGTAGTAGCGCGGGGGCTCGAAGTGAGCAGTTCTTC
D gene: TRBD2; J gene: TRBJ2-2; clone size: once; V gene: TRBV4-1; CDR3 protein: CASSSSGGSGGTGELFF; CDR3 DNA: TGCGCCAGCAGCTCCAGCGGGGGGAGCGGGGGGACCGGGGAGCTGTTTTTT
D gene: TRBD1; J gene: TRBJ2-7; clone size: -; V gene: TRBV27; CDR3 protein: CASATGTGAYEQYF; CDR3 DNA: TGTGCCAGCGCAACCGGGACAGGAGCCTACGAGCAGTACTTC
D gene: TRBD1; J gene: TRBJ1-1; clone size: -; V gene: TRBV15; CDR3 protein: CATSRVEGATEAFF; CDR3 DNA: TGTGCCACCAGCAGAGTGGAGGGGGCCACTGAAGCTTTCTTT
D gene: TRBD1; J gene: TRBJ2-7; clone size: -; V gene: TRBV11-2; CDR3 protein: CASSGIRDSVSYEQYF; CDR3 DNA: TGTGCCAGCAGCGGTATCCGGGACAGCGTTTCCTACGAGCAGTACTTC
D gene: -; J gene: TRBJ2-6; clone size: once; V gene: TRBV9; CDR3 protein: CASSQGSGANVLTF; CDR3 DNA: TGTGCCAGCAGTCAGGGTTCTGGGGCCAACGTCCTGACTTTC
D gene: -; J gene: TRBJ2-7; clone size: few; V gene: TRBV6-5; CDR3 protein: CASSYPRGEQYF; CDR3 DNA: TGTGCCAGCAGTTACCCCAGAGGCGAGCAGTACTTC
D gene: TRBD1; J gene: TRBJ2-7; clone size: -; V gene: TRBV25-1; CDR3 protein: CASSGRTGKIYEQYF; CDR3 DNA: TGTGCCAGCAGTGGTCGGACAGGGAAAATCTACGAGCAGTACTTC
D gene: -; J gene: TRBJ1-1; clone size: -; V gene: TRBV6-5; CDR3 protein: CASSPHKNTEAFF; CDR3 DNA: TGTGCCAGCAGCCCCCACAAGAACACTGAAGCTTTCTTT
D gene: -; J gene: TRBJ1-1; clone size: few; V gene: TRBV6-5; CDR3 protein: CASSSWGGTEAFF; CDR3 DNA: TGTGCCAGCAGTTCATGGGGAGGCACTGAAGCTTTCTTT